These T cell receptor beta chains were read from a single sample in a study of T cells in narcolepsy. Sequenced by immunoSEQ multiplex PCR; TCRdb stores in-frame clones only, minus some. The sample records tens of thousands of clones, around 89% being singletons. The sample comprised CD45RA- memory CD4+ T cells from PBMCs. Receptors were obtained from a human donor with narcolepsy. Both conserved end residues are part of each CDR3. The D gene is left open where the match is weak. Rows give clone size only sometimes, using once, few, many, or a class for an expanded clone.

J gene: TRBJ2-5; V gene: TRBV5-1; clone size: once; D gene: .; CDR3 length: 11; CDR3 DNA: TGCGCCAGCAGCTGGGAGGAGACCCAGTACTTC; CDR3 protein: CASSWEETQYF
J gene: TRBJ1-1; V gene: TRBV7-2; clone size: .; D gene: .; CDR3 length: 14; CDR3 DNA: TGTGCCAGCAGCTTAGCAGGGGTGAACACTGAAGCTTTCTTT; CDR3 protein: CASSLAGVNTEAFF
J gene: TRBJ1-3; V gene: TRBV27; clone size: once; D gene: .; CDR3 length: 18; CDR3 DNA: TGTGCCAGCAGTTCGGAGGCCCCTCCGGGGCGCAGGGGAAACACCATATATTTT; CDR3 protein: CASSSEAPPGRRGNTIYF
J gene: TRBJ2-2; V gene: TRBV16; clone size: .; D gene: .; CDR3 length: 16; CDR3 DNA: TGTGCCAGCAGACGAACAGGCCTAGGTTCAACCGGGGAGCTGTTTTTT; CDR3 protein: CASRRTGLGSTGELFF
J gene: TRBJ2-1; V gene: TRBV29-1; clone size: .; D gene: .; CDR3 length: 14; CDR3 DNA: TGCAGCGCCCCGACTGCGATGTTGGGCAATGAGCAGTTCTTC; CDR3 protein: CSAPTAMLGNEQFF
J gene: TRBJ2-2; V gene: TRBV10-3; clone size: few; D gene: .; CDR3 length: 13; CDR3 DNA: TGTGCCATCAGCCTGGGGCCGGGCGGGGAGCTGTTTTTT; CDR3 protein: CAISLGPGGELFF
J gene: TRBJ1-2; V gene: TRBV7-9; clone size: few; D gene: TRBD1; CDR3 length: 13; CDR3 DNA: TGTGCCAGCAGCATCAGGGGGCCCCGCGGCTACACCTTC; CDR3 protein: CASSIRGPRGYTF
J gene: TRBJ2-7; V gene: TRBV7-9; clone size: once; D gene: .; CDR3 length: 13; CDR3 DNA: TGTGCCAGCAGCCCATACACCTCCTACGAGCAGTACTTC; CDR3 protein: CASSPYTSYEQYF
J gene: TRBJ2-7; V gene: TRBV19; clone size: .; D gene: TRBD1; CDR3 length: 15; CDR3 DNA: TGTGCCAGTAGTCCGGCCGGACAGGGACAACCCGAGCAGTACTTC; CDR3 protein: CASSPAGQGQPEQYF
J gene: TRBJ2-1; V gene: TRBV10-1; clone size: .; D gene: TRBD2; CDR3 length: 14; CDR3 DNA: TGCGCCAGCAGTGTCGGCGGGAGCTACAATGAGCAGTTCTTC; CDR3 protein: CASSVGGSYNEQFF
J gene: TRBJ2-3; V gene: TRBV19; clone size: .; D gene: TRBD1; CDR3 length: 16; CDR3 DNA: TGTGCCAGTAGTATAAACACAGGGGCCACTCTAGATACGCAGTATTTT; CDR3 protein: CASSINTGATLDTQYF
J gene: TRBJ2-3; V gene: TRBV19; clone size: .; D gene: .; CDR3 length: 14; CDR3 DNA: TGTGCCAGTAGTATGCCATCGGACACAGATACGCAGTATTTT; CDR3 protein: CASSMPSDTDTQYF
J gene: TRBJ1-3; V gene: TRBV30; clone size: once; D gene: .; CDR3 length: 16; CDR3 DNA: TGTGCCTGGAGTAACGACCGGGGGCTGGGAGGAAACACCATATATTTT; CDR3 protein: CAWSNDRGLGGNTIYF
J gene: TRBJ1-4; V gene: TRBV7-8; clone size: .; D gene: .; CDR3 length: 13; CDR3 DNA: TGTGCCAGCAGCTTAGGGGAGTCCGAAAAACTGTTTTTT; CDR3 protein: CASSLGESEKLFF
J gene: TRBJ2-5; V gene: TRBV2; clone size: .; D gene: .; CDR3 length: 13; CDR3 DNA: TGTGCCAGCGAACGGGACCAGCAAGAGACCCAGTACTTC; CDR3 protein: CASERDQQETQYF
J gene: TRBJ2-1; V gene: TRBV7-6; clone size: .; D gene: .; CDR3 length: 13; CDR3 DNA: TGTGCCAGCAGCTTATCAGGGGTGAATGAGCAGTTCTTC; CDR3 protein: CASSLSGVNEQFF
J gene: TRBJ2-7; V gene: TRBV6-1; clone size: .; D gene: TRBD1; CDR3 length: 13; CDR3 DNA: TGTGCCAGCCTACAGGGGTCCCCCTACGAGCAGTACTTC; CDR3 protein: CASLQGSPYEQYF
J gene: TRBJ2-3; V gene: TRBV11-2; clone size: .; D gene: .; CDR3 length: 15; CDR3 DNA: TGTGCCAGCAGCTTAGACAGGGGCCCCGCAGATACGCAGTATTTT; CDR3 protein: CASSLDRGPADTQYF
J gene: TRBJ1-2; V gene: TRBV7-2; clone size: few; D gene: .; CDR3 length: 14; CDR3 DNA: TGTGCCAGCAGCCCCGTAGGGGGGAACTATGGCTACACCTTC; CDR3 protein: CASSPVGGNYGYTF
J gene: TRBJ2-2; V gene: TRBV7-3; clone size: .; D gene: .; CDR3 length: 13; CDR3 DNA: TGTGCCAGCAGCCTACAGAGGACCGGGGAGCTGTTTTTT; CDR3 protein: CASSLQRTGELFF
J gene: TRBJ2-5; V gene: TRBV5-4; clone size: .; D gene: .; CDR3 length: 16; CDR3 DNA: TGTGCCAGCAGCTTGGATCCCGCGAATCCCCAAGAGACCCAGTACTTC; CDR3 protein: CASSLDPANPQETQYF
J gene: TRBJ2-1; V gene: TRBV19; clone size: .; D gene: .; CDR3 length: 16; CDR3 DNA: TGTGCCAGTAGTGCAATGACAGGAGCCGGGTGGAATGAGCAGCTCTTC; CDR3 protein: CASSAMTGAGWNEQLF
J gene: TRBJ1-1; V gene: TRBV7-2; clone size: .; D gene: .; CDR3 length: 13; CDR3 DNA: TGTGCCAGCAGCCGGGACGTAATGGGTGAAGCTTTCTTT; CDR3 protein: CASSRDVMGEAFF
J gene: TRBJ2-3; V gene: TRBV30; clone size: .; D gene: TRBD2; CDR3 length: 16; CDR3 DNA: TGTGCCTGGAGTAGTGCTAGCGGGAGGAGGGCAGATACGCAGTATTTT; CDR3 protein: CAWSSASGRRADTQYF
J gene: TRBJ2-7; V gene: TRBV6-5; clone size: .; D gene: .; CDR3 length: 16; CDR3 DNA: TGTGCCAGCAGTTATTGGGGGCAGGTGGGTTCGTACGAGCAGTACTTC; CDR3 protein: CASSYWGQVGSYEQYF
J gene: TRBJ2-4; V gene: TRBV2; clone size: few; D gene: .; CDR3 length: 14; CDR3 DNA: TGTGCCAGCACAAATGTGGTGGACAAAAACATTCAGTACTTC; CDR3 protein: CASTNVVDKNIQYF
J gene: TRBJ2-1; V gene: TRBV30; clone size: .; D gene: .; CDR3 length: 13; CDR3 DNA: TGTGCCTGGAGTGTACCCCCAGTCTCTGAGCAGTTCTTC; CDR3 protein: CAWSVPPVSEQFF
J gene: TRBJ2-7; V gene: TRBV4-1; clone size: .; D gene: .; CDR3 length: 15; CDR3 DNA: TGCGCCAGCAGCCAAGCGTCAGACTTTTCCTACGAGCAGTACTTC; CDR3 protein: CASSQASDFSYEQYF
J gene: TRBJ2-7; V gene: TRBV5-1; clone size: .; D gene: TRBD2; CDR3 length: 15; CDR3 DNA: TGCGCCAGCAGCCAGGTTCCGGGAGGCTCCTACGAGCAGTACTTC; CDR3 protein: CASSQVPGGSYEQYF
J gene: TRBJ1-2; V gene: TRBV6-1; clone size: .; D gene: TRBD1; CDR3 length: 12; CDR3 DNA: TGTGCCAGCCGAGAGGGGGCTGGTGGCTACACCTTC; CDR3 protein: CASREGAGGYTF
J gene: TRBJ1-2; V gene: TRBV5-6; clone size: .; D gene: .; CDR3 length: 15; CDR3 DNA: TGTGCCAGCAGCTTGGCTAGGGGGGCGAGCTATGGCTACACCTTC; CDR3 protein: CASSLARGASYGYTF
J gene: TRBJ1-6; V gene: TRBV6-5; clone size: .; D gene: TRBD1; CDR3 length: 13; CDR3 DNA: TGTGCCAGCAGTTACACTCTGGGACAGCCCCTCCACTTT; CDR3 protein: CASSYTLGQPLHF
J gene: TRBJ2-1; V gene: TRBV5-4; clone size: .; D gene: .; CDR3 length: 14; CDR3 DNA: TGTGCCAGCAGCCCGGACAGCGATCACAATGAGCAGTTCTTC; CDR3 protein: CASSPDSDHNEQFF
J gene: TRBJ2-2; V gene: TRBV28; clone size: .; D gene: .; CDR3 length: 17; CDR3 DNA: TGTGCCAGCAGTTTATTAACCAGGACGGGGTACACCGGGGAGCTGTTTTTT; CDR3 protein: CASSLLTRTGYTGELFF
J gene: TRBJ2-7; V gene: TRBV2; clone size: .; D gene: .; CDR3 length: 13; CDR3 DNA: TGTGCCAGCAGTGAAGCGCGTGGGGAGGAGCAGTACTTC; CDR3 protein: CASSEARGEEQYF
J gene: TRBJ1-2; V gene: TRBV19; clone size: .; D gene: .; CDR3 length: 14; CDR3 DNA: TGTGCCAGTAGTATAGAAGGCCCAGACTATGGCTACACCTTC; CDR3 protein: CASSIEGPDYGYTF
J gene: TRBJ2-3; V gene: TRBV10-1; clone size: few; D gene: TRBD2; CDR3 length: 16; CDR3 DNA: TGCGCCAGCAGCGAAGATACTAGCGGGAGTCCAGATACGCAGTATTTT; CDR3 protein: CASSEDTSGSPDTQYF
J gene: TRBJ2-2; V gene: TRBV2; clone size: .; D gene: .; CDR3 length: 15; CDR3 DNA: TGTGCCAGCAGTGTGGCCAGGGCGGACACCGGGGAGCTGTTTTTT; CDR3 protein: CASSVARADTGELFF
J gene: TRBJ2-7; V gene: TRBV6-6; clone size: .; D gene: TRBD2; CDR3 length: 14; CDR3 DNA: TGTGCCAGCAGGAAACAAGCGGGAGGGAATGAGCAGTACTTC; CDR3 protein: CASRKQAGGNEQYF
J gene: TRBJ2-1; V gene: TRBV19; clone size: .; D gene: .; CDR3 length: 14; CDR3 DNA: TGTGCCAGTAGTGGCGGGGTAGCTTACAATGAGCAGTTCTTC; CDR3 protein: CASSGGVAYNEQFF
J gene: TRBJ2-5; V gene: TRBV10-3; clone size: .; D gene: TRBD2; CDR3 length: 13; CDR3 DNA: TGTGCCATCGCACGGGAGGGCCTGGAGACCCAGTACTTC; CDR3 protein: CAIAREGLETQYF
J gene: TRBJ2-3; V gene: TRBV6-5; clone size: .; D gene: .; CDR3 length: 12; CDR3 DNA: TGTGCCAGCAGTGCGAGGCCTATAGAGCAGTATTTT; CDR3 protein: CASSARPIEQYF
J gene: TRBJ2-7; V gene: TRBV7-2; clone size: .; D gene: TRBD2; CDR3 length: 14; CDR3 DNA: TGTGCCAGCAGCTTGGCTAGCGGGAACAACGAGCAGTACTTC; CDR3 protein: CASSLASGNNEQYF
J gene: TRBJ2-2; V gene: TRBV6-1; clone size: once; D gene: .; CDR3 length: 15; CDR3 DNA: TGTGCCAGCAGTGAAGGCCACCGAGGGACCGGGGAGCTGTTTTTT; CDR3 protein: CASSEGHRGTGELFF
J gene: TRBJ2-1; V gene: TRBV14; clone size: .; D gene: TRBD2; CDR3 length: 17; CDR3 DNA: TGTGCCAGCAGCTTAGATACTGGACTAGTTAATTACAATGAGCAGTTCTTC; CDR3 protein: CASSLDTGLVNYNEQFF
J gene: TRBJ1-6; V gene: TRBV4-2; clone size: once; D gene: .; CDR3 length: 12; CDR3 DNA: TGTGCCAGCAGCCAACCAAATTCACCCCTCCACTTT; CDR3 protein: CASSQPNSPLHF
J gene: TRBJ1-2; V gene: TRBV5-4; clone size: .; D gene: .; CDR3 length: 13; CDR3 DNA: TGTGCCAGCAGCCGGGCCGATAACTATGGCTACACCTTC; CDR3 protein: CASSRADNYGYTF
J gene: TRBJ1-2; V gene: TRBV9; clone size: .; D gene: .; CDR3 length: 16; CDR3 DNA: TGTGCCAGCCTGTCTACGTACCCAAGAAGGACCTATGGCTACACCTTC; CDR3 protein: CASLSTYPRRTYGYTF
J gene: TRBJ2-5; V gene: TRBV5-4; clone size: .; D gene: TRBD1; CDR3 length: 15; CDR3 DNA: TGTGCCAGCAGCTTGCAACAGGGGATCCAAGAGACCCAGTACTTC; CDR3 protein: CASSLQQGIQETQYF
J gene: TRBJ1-5; V gene: TRBV5-6; clone size: .; D gene: .; CDR3 length: 17; CDR3 DNA: TGTGCCAGCAGCTTGAATAGAGTCGGGCAGGGGAATCAGCCCCAGCATTTT; CDR3 protein: CASSLNRVGQGNQPQHF
J gene: TRBJ1-1; V gene: TRBV7-9; clone size: .; D gene: .; CDR3 length: 16; CDR3 DNA: TGTGCCAGCAGCTCAGGTGGGGCAGGGAGGAACACTGAAGCTTTCTTT; CDR3 protein: CASSSGGAGRNTEAFF
J gene: TRBJ2-3; V gene: TRBV29-1; clone size: .; D gene: .; CDR3 length: 14; CDR3 DNA: TGCAGCGTTGAAGTAATACAGGCCACAGATACGCAGTATTTT; CDR3 protein: CSVEVIQATDTQYF
J gene: TRBJ1-2; V gene: TRBV4-3; clone size: .; D gene: .; CDR3 length: 16; CDR3 DNA: TGCGCCAGCAGCCAAGATCACATAATGGTGAACTATGGCTACACCTTC; CDR3 protein: CASSQDHIMVNYGYTF
J gene: TRBJ2-7; V gene: TRBV14; clone size: .; D gene: TRBD2; CDR3 length: 16; CDR3 DNA: TGTGCCAGCAGCCAGTCAATCGCGGGGGGCTTTTACGAGCAGTACTTC; CDR3 protein: CASSQSIAGGFYEQYF
J gene: TRBJ2-2; V gene: TRBV7-8; clone size: .; D gene: .; CDR3 length: 15; CDR3 DNA: TGTGCCAGCAGCTTCGTTACGACGGACACCGGGGAGCTGTTTTTT; CDR3 protein: CASSFVTTDTGELFF
J gene: TRBJ1-1; V gene: TRBV6-6; clone size: .; D gene: TRBD1; CDR3 length: 13; CDR3 DNA: TGTGCCAGCAGTCCGACACTACAGGGGGTAGCTTTCTTT; CDR3 protein: CASSPTLQGVAFF
J gene: TRBJ1-2; V gene: TRBV14; clone size: .; D gene: .; CDR3 length: 14; CDR3 DNA: TGTGCCAGCAGCCAAACCCCCCGGAACTATGGCTACACCTTC; CDR3 protein: CASSQTPRNYGYTF
J gene: TRBJ1-5; V gene: TRBV2; clone size: .; D gene: .; CDR3 length: 16; CDR3 DNA: TGTGCCAGCATGTTTGGAGCACACAATAGCAATCAGCCCCAGCATTTT; CDR3 protein: CASMFGAHNSNQPQHF
J gene: TRBJ1-3; V gene: TRBV11-2; clone size: .; D gene: .; CDR3 length: 11; CDR3 DNA: TGTGCCAGCAGCTGGGGAAACACCATATATTTT; CDR3 protein: CASSWGNTIYF
J gene: TRBJ2-7; V gene: TRBV6-5; clone size: .; D gene: .; CDR3 length: 15; CDR3 DNA: TGTGCCAGCAGTTACTCGAAGCAGGGGGGATACGAGCAGTACTTC; CDR3 protein: CASSYSKQGGYEQYF